This T cell receptor (beta chain) was captured by sequencing in a study of CD8 T cells in Susac syndrome. It was with random hexamers that 0.5 to 1 ug RNA was reverse transcribed. TCR beta CDR3 was amplified by immunoSEQ covering 54 Vbeta and 13 Jbeta. Each CDR3 protein is one row after TCRdb ran MiXCR on the immunoSEQ multiplex PCR reads. The table lists under 70,000 distinct CDR3 sequences, just over 90% of them singletons, with 0.15% to 0.25% in the top ten. Germline values: CDR1 WSHSY, CDR2 SAAADI. The CDR3 is made up of 18 amino acids. V shed 2 bases and J shed 3 bases, with 23 bases lying between them. Sequencing of TCR beta was undertaken in CD8+ and CD4+ T cells derived from blood. Controls were healthy donors (matched for age and sex). Negative isolation was applied to CD8+ and CD4+ T cells, and FACS enrichment was applied to TEMRA cells.

The J gene is TRBJ2-7, the V gene TRBV10-2; possibly TRBD1 or TRBD2 for D (7 bases each). The origin of this receptor is a human donor in good health. The specimen was CD8+ T cells from PBMCs. This CDR3 reads CASSEPQGGFGAVYEQYF. The CDR3, as DNA: TGCGCCAGCAGTGAGCCGCAGGGGGGGTTTGGCGCGGTCTACGAGCAGTACTTC.